The 25 T cell receptor beta chains listed next were all sequenced from one sample in a study of resident and recirculating memory T cells in vitiligo (dated by TCRdb to the late 2010s). Library generation was performed with the immunoSEQ multiplex PCR assay. What TCRdb holds here is the immuneACCESS table cut down to in-frame rearrangements. Part of the clones is not present; checked against another copy, under half of the missing clones reflect an unresolved V gene, and the others are unexplained. Recorded for this sample are around 78,000 clones; around 92% of them occurred a single time. The leading ten clones occupy more than 5% of the sample. The sequencing input was blood. The source is a male donor with vitiligo.

This sequence joins TRBV5-4 and TRBJ2-7, with TRBD1 identical over 7 bases. The V segment lost 4 bases and the J segment 6 bases; nucleotides outside the gene matches: 10. This CDR3 has 14 amino acids. CDR1 is SGHNT, CDR2 YYREEE, per germline (reference sequence). The CDR3 bases are TGTGCCAGCAGCCCCGGACAGGCTTATGGCGAGCAGTACTTC. It codes for CASSPGQAYGEQYF. Supplemented by reference TRBV5-4 and TRBJ2-7, the full variable domain reads ETGVTQSPTHLIKTRGQQVTLRCSSQSGHNTVSWYQQALGQGPQFIFQYYREEENGRGNFPPRFSGLQFPNYSSELNVNALELDDSALYLCASSPGQAYGEQYFGPGTRLTVT.

The V and J genes are TRBV18 and TRBJ1-1; a weak D match, TRBD1 (6 bases). Trimming left V 2 bases short and J 5 bases short, with 12 bases between. Germline-derived CDR1 and CDR2 are KGHSH and LQKENI. The CDR3 has 14 amino acids. The CDR3 DNA follows: TGTGCCAGCTCACCAGGGGGCGAGGGGACTGAAGCTTTCTTT. It encodes CASSPGGEGTEAFF.

The chain combines TRBV2 with TRBJ1-5; D unclear. The V gene's germline CDR1 is SNHLY and CDR2 FYNNEI. The CDR3 consists of 14 residues. Trimming cost V 10 bases and J 4 bases, with 17 bases left between them. CDR3 DNA sequence: TGTGCCACTCGGCTGGCCCCGGGGAATCAGCCCCAGCATTTT. Protein sequence: CATRLAPGNQPQHF.

V and J are TRBV27 and TRBJ2-1, with D unclear. Looked up from germline, CDR1 is MNHEY and CDR2 is SMNVEV (reference sequence). Trimming removed 0 bases at V and 9 bases at J, with 9 bases between. The CDR3 is 13 residues long. The CDR3 loop is CASSLSSESEQFF. CDR3 sequence (DNA): TGTGCCAGCAGTTTATCGTCGGAGAGTGAGCAGTTCTTC.

The chain recombines TRBV18 with TRBJ2-7; D ambiguous. Germline loops: CDR1 KGHSH, CDR2 LQKENI. V was pared by 4 bases and J by 2 bases, with 12 bases between. This CDR3 region has 14 residues. CDR3 nucleotides: TGTGCCAGCTCACTTAACCCCAACACCTACGAGCAGTACTTC. Encoded protein: CASSLNPNTYEQYF.

The V call is TRBV30, the J call TRBJ1-1; TRBD1 matches at 7 bases. The CDR3 consists of 15 residues. Germline lookup yields CDR1 GTSNPN and CDR2 SVGIG (reference sequence). Trimming took 4 bases from V and 5 from J; bases not matched to a gene: 13. As DNA, the CDR3 is TGTGCCTGGACAAAGAAACAGGGGATACAAACTGAAGCTTTCTTT. This gives the protein CAWTKKQGIQTEAFF.

V and J are TRBV9 and TRBJ2-2; TRBD1 is a possible D gene (6 bases). In germline, CDR1 is SGDLS, CDR2 YYNGEE. The CDR3 contains 17 residues. V was clipped by 4 bases and J by 0 bases, with 16 bases between them. The CDR3 DNA sequence: TGTGCCAGCAGCTCCAGTAGGGGGACAACGAACACCGGGGAGCTGTTTTTT. It specifies CASSSSRGTTNTGELFF.

The rearrangement joins TRBV19 to TRBJ2-5; TRBD2 aligns across 8 bases. V gave up 4 bases and J gave up 1 base; unmatched junction bases: 8. CDR1 is LNHDA and CDR2 is SQIVND in the germline V gene (reference sequence). This CDR3 has 16 residues. Here the CDR3 reads CASSRDSGALQETQYF. For the CDR3, the DNA is TGTGCCAGTAGTAGGGATAGCGGGGCACTCCAAGAGACCCAGTACTTC.

V and J are TRBV20-1 and TRBJ1-2; D not resolved. The CDR3 length is 11 residues. The V end was cut by 0 bases, the J end by 8 bases, with 7 bases between. The V gene's germline CDR1 is DFQATT and CDR2 SNEGSKA (reference sequence). In nucleotides, the CDR3 is TGCAGTGCTAGAGATCCGAGGGGCTACACCTTC. Translation gives CSARDPRGYTF.

The chain uses TRBV7-3 and TRBJ2-2, with a possible D match to TRBD2 (5 bases). Germline V gene data show CDR1 as SGHTA and CDR2 as FQGTGA. Deletions cut 3 bases from V and 0 bases from J, with 5 bases between. This CDR3 region has 14 residues. CDR3 residues: CASSLDSNTGELFF. CDR3 nucleotide sequence: TGTGCCAGCAGCTTGGACTCGAACACCGGGGAGCTGTTTTTT. Variable domain in full (rest from reference TRBV7-3 and TRBJ2-2): GAGVSQTPSNKVTEKGKYVELRCDPISGHTALYWYRQSLGQGPEFLIYFQGTGAADDSGLPNDRFFAVRPEGSVSTLKIQRTERGDSAVYLCASSLDSNTGELFFGEGSRLTVL.

The rearrangement links TRBV5-6 to TRBJ2-5, with D perhaps matching TRBD1 (6 bases). CDR3 length equals 15 residues. Trimming took 2 bases from V and 5 from J, leaving 16 bases between them. Germline CDR1 SGHDT, CDR2 YYEEEE. CDR3 nucleotides: TGTGCCAGCAGCTTTGGCAGGGGTTTTGGGGAGACCCAGTACTTC. Amino acid sequence: CASSFGRGFGETQYF.

Here the CDR3 DNA reads TGTGCCAGCAGCCCTAGCGGGAGAGCTTACAATGAGCAGTTCTTC. Translated, it gives CASSPSGRAYNEQFF. V gene TRBV11-3 combines with J gene TRBJ2-1, with 10 bases matching TRBD2. The CDR3 runs to 15 residues. Trimming removed 5 bases from V and 4 bases from J; junction bases left unmatched: 5. Per germline, CDR1 SGHNT and CDR2 YENEEA.

The chain recombines TRBV28 with TRBJ2-5; 9 nucleotides align to TRBD1. Germline V gene lookup returns CDR1 MDHEN and CDR2 SYDVKM. V was pared by 5 bases and J by 2 bases, with 6 bases of the junction left unmatched. The CDR3 length is 15 residues. DNA for the CDR3: TGTGCCAGCAGTCCTAACAGGGGGCGTCAAGAGACCCAGTACTTC. Amino acids: CASSPNRGRQETQYF.

The chain employs TRBV6-5 and TRBJ1-1, with TRBD1 matching over 7 bases. The CDR3 is 16 residues long. Germline V lookup: CDR1 MNHEY, CDR2 SVGAGI. V lost 2 bases, J lost 7 bases, and 13 bases stayed unmatched. The chain's CDR3 is CASSYTTWGQSFEAFF. The CDR3 DNA sequence: TGTGCCAGCAGTTACACCACCTGGGGACAGTCGTTTGAAGCTTTCTTT.

The genes are TRBV11-3 and TRBJ2-7; D is possibly TRBD2 (6 bases). This CDR3 contains 14 residues. Germline CDR1 SGHNT, CDR2 YENEEA. V lost 7 bases and J lost 2, with 15 bases in between. The chain's CDR3 is CASTTDAGTYEQYF. CDR3 DNA: TGTGCCAGCACGACGGATGCGGGGACCTACGAGCAGTACTTC.

Here the CDR3 DNA reads TGTGCCAGCAGCATCACAGGAAGGGGCTACACCTTC. Protein: CASSITGRGYTF. The chain has TRBV5-8 and TRBJ1-2; maybe TRBD1 (5 bases). The CDR3 runs 12 residues. Germline CDR1 SGHTS, CDR2 YDEGEE. The germline V and J ends were trimmed by 4 bases and 8 bases, with 12 bases remaining between them.

This clone was recorded once. The genes are TRBV6-6 and TRBJ1-3; D possibly corresponds to TRBD1 (6 bases). CDR1 MNHNY and CDR2 SVGAGI come from the germline V gene (reference sequence). The CDR3 sequence is 16 residues long. V shed 5 bases and J shed 3 bases, with 17 bases lying between them. The CDR3 here is CASSNYPGTHGNTIYF. In nucleotides, the CDR3 is TGTGCCAGCAGTAACTATCCCGGGACACATGGAAACACCATATATTTT.

This chain joins TRBV4-1 and TRBJ2-3, with a possible D match to TRBD1 (5 bases). Looked up from germline, CDR1 is MGHRA and CDR2 is YSYEKL. V gave up 4 bases and J gave up 1 base, with 15 bases separating them. There are 16 residues in the CDR3. In nucleotides, the CDR3 is TGCGCCAGCAGCCGCAAAGGGCTAGGGGGCACAGATACGCAGTATTTT. Its protein product is CASSRKGLGGTDTQYF.

V and J are TRBV6-5 and TRBJ1-4, with 8 positions matching TRBD1. This CDR3 region has 15 residues. Trimming at V came to 0 bases and at J to 8 bases, leaving 5 bases not matched to a gene. Germline lookup yields CDR1 MNHEY and CDR2 SVGAGI. CDR3 protein: CASSYSGQGGEKLFF. CDR3 nucleotide sequence: TGTGCCAGCAGTTACTCCGGACAGGGAGGGGAAAAACTGTTTTTT.

V usage is TRBV30 and J usage is TRBJ1-4, with D hard to call. Germline CDR1 is GTSNPN and CDR2 is SVGIG (reference sequence). V was cut by 2 bases and J by 0 bases, with 7 bases left in between. The CDR3 sequence is 14 residues long. CDR3 sequence reads: CAWSPTPTNEKLFF. The CDR3 DNA sequence: TGTGCCTGGAGTCCGACACCAACTAATGAAAAACTGTTTTTT.

The chain uses TRBV9 and TRBJ2-2; 8 bases match TRBD2. This CDR3 has 16 residues. From germline, CDR1 is SGDLS and CDR2 YYNGEE. The junction had 3 bases not matched to a gene; V was cut back by 2 bases and J by 0 bases. The CDR3 protein is CASSVTSGANTGELFF. DNA for the CDR3: TGTGCCAGCAGCGTTACTAGCGGCGCGAACACCGGGGAGCTGTTTTTT.

This chain connects TRBV27 to TRBJ2-7; 10 bases align to TRBD2. The germline V gene encodes CDR1 MNHEY and CDR2 SMNVEV (reference sequence). V lost 6 bases and J lost 3; bases outside the gene matches: 8. The CDR3 has 15 amino acids. CDR3 sequence (DNA): TGTGCCAGCAGCCCGGTCTCTAGCGGGAGCTACGAGCAGTACTTC. It yields the protein CASSPVSSGSYEQYF.

The J gene is TRBJ1-1, the V gene TRBV6-5, with TRBD1 matching 10 bases. CDR1 is MNHEY and CDR2 is SVGAGI in the germline V gene. V was pared by 6 bases and J by 3 bases, with 4 bases of the junction left unmatched. CDR3 length: 14 amino acids. CDR3 bases: TGTGCCAGCAGCCCCGGGACAGGGGACACTGAAGCTTTCTTT. This gives the protein CASSPGTGDTEAFF.

CDR3 residues: CASSPGGGARGDTQYF. Written as DNA, the CDR3 is TGTGCCAGCAGCCCCGGGGGGGGCGCGAGGGGAGATACGCAGTATTTT. This chain uses TRBV7-9 with TRBJ2-3; 8 positions agree with TRBD2. The trim removed 5 bases at V and 5 bases at J, leaving 12 bases unmatched. The CDR3 runs to 16 residues. Per the germline V gene, CDR1 is SEHNR and CDR2 is FQNEAQ (reference sequence).

This chain's CDR3 is CASSSPTGGNEKLFF. In DNA form, the CDR3 reads TGTGCCAGCAGTTCCCCGACAGGGGGGAATGAAAAACTGTTTTTT. The V call is TRBV28, the J call TRBJ1-4; TRBD1 agrees at 9 bases. Trimming at V came to 4 bases and at J to 5 bases, leaving 5 bases not matched to a gene. The CDR3 extends over 15 amino acids. Germline V lookup: CDR1 MDHEN, CDR2 SYDVKM.